A single sample is the source of the 29 T cell receptor beta chains below, sequenced in a study of blood T cell repertoires in COVID-19. Data came from immunoSEQ multiplex PCR; TCRdb stores just in-frame clones and leaves some out. The profile shows over 150,000 clones, approximately 85% of them singletons. Sample: peripheral blood. Receptor source: a man in his 60s with COVID-19, enrolled during active disease.

This rearrangement joins TRBV27 to TRBJ2-7, with 7 bases that match TRBD2. The CDR3 spans 14 residues. Germline loops: CDR1 MNHEY, CDR2 SMNVEV (reference sequence). After removal of 4 bases from V and 4 bases from J, the junction contained 7 bases not matched to a gene. CDR3 residues: CASSSRAGGYEQYF. CDR3 in DNA: TGTGCCAGCAGTTCCAGGGCCGGGGGGTACGAGCAGTACTTC.

The rearrangement links TRBV7-9 to TRBJ2-7; maybe TRBD1 (6 bases). There are 15 residues in the CDR3. Trimming cost V 2 bases and J 2 bases, with 13 bases left between them. Germline CDR1 SEHNR, CDR2 FQNEAQ (reference sequence). In DNA form, the CDR3 reads TGTGCCAGCAGCTTAAAATCAGGGGACCCCTACGAGCAGTACTTC. This codes for CASSLKSGDPYEQYF. Variable domain in full (rest from reference TRBV7-9 and TRBJ2-7): DTGVSQNPRHKITKRGQNVTFRCDPISEHNRLYWYRQTLGQGPEFLTYFQNEAQLEKSRLLSDRFSAERPKGSFSTLEIQRTEQGDSAMYLCASSLKSGDPYEQYFGPGTRLTVT.

The gene calls are TRBV2 and TRBJ1-1, with 7 positions matching TRBD1. The CDR3 runs to 15 residues. Germline V CDR1 and CDR2: SNHLY, FYNNEI. The ends lost 5 bases at V and 4 bases at J; junction bases unmatched: 10. The CDR3 spells CASSPPTGSTTEAFF. The CDR3, as DNA: TGTGCCAGCAGTCCACCGACAGGGAGTACCACTGAAGCTTTCTTT.

The chain links TRBV11-2 to TRBJ2-3, with 7 bases lining up with TRBD1. Germline assignment: CDR1 SGHAT and CDR2 FQNNGV. The J segment lost 3 bases and the V segment lost 5 bases, leaving 11 bases of the junction unmatched. CDR3 size: 16 residues. CDR3 amino acids: CASSIYRGIGTDTQYF. The CDR3 DNA is TGTGCCAGCAGCATCTACAGGGGTATAGGGACAGATACGCAGTATTTT.

The V gene is TRBV3-1 (or the pseudogene TRBV3-2), the J gene TRBJ2-1; D might be TRBD2 (7 bases). The CDR3 contains 18 residues. Trimming pared 4 bases from V and 0 bases from J, leaving 19 bases between. Germline assignment: CDR1 LGHDT and CDR2 YNNKEL (reference sequence). In DNA, the CDR3 is TGTGCCAGCAGCCTAAGGAGGGCGGGGGCCAGCTCCTACAATGAGCAGTTCTTC. Protein sequence: CASSLRRAGASSYNEQFF.

The chain uses TRBV7-9 and TRBJ1-3; D possibly corresponds to TRBD1 (5 bases). Germline V CDR1 and CDR2: SEHNR, FQNEAQ (reference sequence). This CDR3 has 11 amino acids. With 5 bases removed from V and 8 bases from J, the gap between germline ends came to 7 bases. In DNA, the CDR3 is TGTGCCAGCAGCCGGGGGGACACCATATATTTT. Translated: CASSRGDTIYF.

The V call is TRBV2, the J call TRBJ1-5; 8 nucleotides line up with TRBD1. With V trimmed by 7 bases and J by 2 bases, 7 bases remained unmatched. The CDR3 is 15 residues long. Germline V gives CDR1 SNHLY, CDR2 FYNNEI. CDR3 coding DNA: TGTGCCAGCATCTTTGACAGGGGAGGCAATCAGCCCCAGCATTTT. Its translation: CASIFDRGGNQPQHF. Filled out from reference TRBV2 and TRBJ1-5, the complete variable domain reads EPEVTQTPSHQVTQMGQEVILRCVPISNHLYFYWYRQILGQKVEFLVSFYNNEISEKSEIFDDQFSVERPDGSNFTLKIRSTKLEDSAMYFCASIFDRGGNQPQHFGDGTRLSIL.

The genes are TRBV28 and TRBJ2-1; TRBD2 matches at 7 bases. Germline loops: CDR1 MDHEN, CDR2 SYDVKM. V lost 1 base to trimming and J lost 6 bases; unmatched junction nucleotides: 15. CDR3 length: 18 residues. In nucleotides, the CDR3 is TGTGCCAGCAGTTTATTCTTGGCGGGGGTCTATGCTGGCAATGAGCAGTTCTTC. Translation gives CASSLFLAGVYAGNEQFF. The full variable domain, its missing parts supplied by reference TRBV28 and TRBJ2-1, is DVKVTQSSRYLVKRTGEKVFLECVQDMDHENMFWYRQDPGLGLRLIYFSYDVKMKEKGDIPEGYSVSREKKERFSLILESASTNQTSMYLCASSLFLAGVYAGNEQFFGPGTRLTVL.

The V and J genes are TRBV30 and TRBJ1-4, with D perhaps TRBD1 (5 bases). The CDR3 extends over 13 amino acids. V lost 0 bases and J 8 bases, leaving 10 bases between the germline ends. Germline-derived CDR1 and CDR2 are GTSNPN and SVGIG (reference sequence). For the CDR3, the DNA is TGTGCCTGGAGTGTGTTGGGGGGGGAAAAACTGTTTTTT. This sequence encodes CAWSVLGGEKLFF.

This chain connects TRBV13 to TRBJ1-3; D unclear. Trimming removed 3 bases from V and 8 bases from J, with 11 bases in between. The CDR3 contains 13 residues. Germline-derived CDR1 and CDR2 are PRHDT and FYEKMQ (reference sequence). The CDR3 DNA reads TGTGCCAGCAGCTTTTCGACGGGATACACCATATATTTT. It is translated as CASSFSTGYTIYF.

The CDR3 is CASSLTGAGGAFF. The CDR3 DNA sequence: TGTGCCAGCAGCTTAACGGGAGCAGGGGGAGCTTTCTTT. The genes are TRBV7-3 and TRBJ1-1; 7 bases are shared with TRBD1. The CDR3 is 13 amino acids. Germline CDR1 and CDR2: SGHTA and FQGTGA. V lost 0 bases to trimming and J lost 10 bases; unmatched junction nucleotides: 5.

Here the CDR3 DNA reads TGTGCCAGCAGCACGGGACAGGGTTGGACTGAAGCTTTCTTT. Translation: CASSTGQGWTEAFF. The chain employs TRBV11-3 and TRBJ1-1; 9 bases match TRBD1. CDR3 length equals 14 residues. With V trimmed by 5 bases and J by 5 bases, 6 bases remained unmatched. CDR1 is SGHNT and CDR2 is YENEEA in the germline V gene. Filled out from reference TRBV11-3 and TRBJ1-1, the complete variable domain reads EAGVVQSPRYKIIEKKQPVAFWCNPISGHNTLYWYLQNLGQGPELLIRYENEEAVDDSQLPKDRFSAERLKGVDSTLKIQPAELGDSAVYLCASSTGQGWTEAFFGQGTRLTVV.

This clone has only a few counts. The chain combines TRBV7-9 with TRBJ2-3, with TRBD1 as a possible D gene (6 bases). The CDR3 is 15 amino acids. In germline, CDR1 is SEHNR, CDR2 FQNEAQ (reference sequence). V lost 3 bases, J lost 2 bases, and 12 bases lay in between. The DNA for the CDR3 is TGTGCCAGCAGCTTGACAGGTTCCTTCACAGATACGCAGTATTTT. This translates into CASSLTGSFTDTQYF.

The rearrangement links TRBV6-6 to TRBJ1-4, with D maybe TRBD1 (6 bases). The CDR3 spans 15 residues. Looked up from germline, CDR1 is MNHNY and CDR2 is SVGAGI (reference sequence). Trimming shortened V by 2 bases and J by 8 bases, and 15 bases separated the two germline ends. CDR3 residues: CASSYGRGAEEKLFF. The CDR3 DNA follows: TGTGCCAGCAGTTACGGGAGGGGGGCAGAAGAAAAACTGTTTTTT.

This chain connects TRBV9 to TRBJ1-2; the match to TRBD1 covers 8 bases. Germline V CDR1 and CDR2: SGDLS, YYNGEE. Trimming at V came to 3 bases and at J to 4 bases, leaving 11 bases not matched to a gene. The CDR3 is made up of 16 amino acids. In nucleotides, the CDR3 is TGTGCCAGCAGCGACTCCGGCGACAGGGGATTCTATGGCTACACCTTC. Translated: CASSDSGDRGFYGYTF. The full variable domain, completed using reference TRBV9 and TRBJ1-2, is DSGVTQTPKHLITATGQRVTLRCSPRSGDLSVYWYQQSLDQGLQFLIQYYNGEERAKGNILERFSAQQFPDLHSELNLSSLELGDSALYFCASSDSGDRGFYGYTFGSGTRLTVV.

A few counts support this clone. This chain uses TRBV19 with TRBJ1-2, with 9 bases that match TRBD1. Unmatched junction bases numbered 7, after V lost 5 bases and J lost 12 bases. Germline V gives CDR1 LNHDA, CDR2 SQIVND (reference sequence). The CDR3 contains 12 residues. CDR3 coding DNA: TGTGCCAGTAGTTATCCGGGACAGGGCCACACCTTC. Its protein product is CASSYPGQGHTF. The whole variable domain, filled in from reference TRBV19 and TRBJ1-2, reads DGGITQSPKYLFRKEGQNVTLSCEQNLNHDAMYWYRQDPGQGLRLIYYSQIVNDFQKGDIAEGYSVSREKKESFPLTVTSAQKNPTAFYLCASSYPGQGHTFGSGTRLTVV.

The chain links TRBV5-1 to TRBJ2-1; D possibly corresponds to TRBD2 (5 bases). The V end was cut by 0 bases, the J end by 8 bases, with 15 bases between. The CDR3 has 15 amino acids. Germline V lookup: CDR1 SGHRS, CDR2 YFSETQ. The DNA of the CDR3 is TGCGCCAGCAGCTTGGACCCTGCGCAGAGGGATGAGCAGTTCTTC. The encoded protein is CASSLDPAQRDEQFF.

This sequence joins TRBV14 and TRBJ2-3, with D uncertain. CDR3 length: 13 residues. V gave up 2 bases and J gave up 4 bases, with 7 bases separating them. The germline V gene has CDR1 SGHDN and CDR2 FVKESK. The CDR3 protein is CASSQFPADTQYF. CDR3 DNA: TGTGCCAGCAGCCAATTCCCTGCAGATACGCAGTATTTT.

This clone was picked up a small number of times. This chain connects TRBV27 to TRBJ1-2; a possible D gene is TRBD1 (5 bases). The V gene lost 6 bases and the J gene lost 3 bases, with 11 bases spanning the gap. Germline CDR1 reads MNHEY; CDR2 reads SMNVEV (reference sequence). The CDR3 is 13 residues long. The CDR3 reads CASSLGAHYGYTF. In DNA, the CDR3 is TGTGCCAGCAGCTTAGGGGCCCACTATGGCTACACCTTC.

The CDR3 reads CAISESWLAGTDPSTDTQYF. The CDR3 DNA sequence: TGTGCCATCAGTGAGTCTTGGCTAGCGGGGACGGACCCCTCCACAGATACGCAGTATTTT. The rearrangement joins TRBV10-3 to TRBJ2-3; the match to TRBD2 covers 9 bases. The CDR3 is made up of 20 amino acids. In germline, CDR1 is ENHRY, CDR2 SYGVKD. The J segment lost 2 bases and the V segment lost 0 bases, leaving 15 bases of the junction unmatched.

This clone was recorded a few times. This chain uses TRBV29-1 with TRBJ1-1, with 7 bases aligning to TRBD1. J gave up 4 bases and V 4 bases, and 6 bases lay outside the gene matches. CDR3 length: 13 amino acids. Germline loops: CDR1 SQVTM, CDR2 ANQGSEA. CDR3 sequence (DNA): TGCAGCGTTGGCAAGGGGGCGGTCACTGAAGCTTTCTTT. Translated: CSVGKGAVTEAFF.

V gene TRBV25-1 combines with J gene TRBJ2-7, with D perhaps TRBD1 (5 bases). With 7 bases removed from V and 5 bases from J, the gap between germline ends came to 9 bases. CDR1 is MGHDK, CDR2 SYGVNS, per germline. There are 11 residues in the CDR3. As DNA, the CDR3 is TGTGCCAGCACAGGGTTTGACGAGCAGTACTTC. It is translated as CASTGFDEQYF.

A note on this clone: The missing conserved phenylalanine or tryptophan at the end of this CDR3 makes a read error likely. The J gene is TRBJ1-2, the V gene TRBV6-2 or TRBV6-3; 8 positions agree with TRBD1. With 5 bases clipped from V and 3 bases from J, the junction kept 8 bases outside the gene matches. Germline CDR1 is MNHEY and CDR2 is SVGEGT. This CDR3 has 15 residues. The CDR3 here is CASSQPGQEHYGYTL. The CDR3 DNA is TGTGCCAGCAGTCAACCGGGACAGGAGCACTATGGCTACACCCTC.

The chain has TRBV18 and TRBJ2-7, with D possibly being TRBD1 (6 bases). CDR3 length: 14 amino acids. The V gene's germline CDR1 is KGHSH and CDR2 LQKENI. V dropped 6 bases and J dropped 3 bases, with 15 bases sitting between them. CDR3 DNA: TGTGCCAGCTCCCCCCAGGGGTCTATCTACGAGCAGTACTTC. Translated: CASSPQGSIYEQYF.

The chain recombines TRBV6-5 with TRBJ2-1; TRBD2 matches at 8 bases. J was trimmed by 6 bases and V by 7 bases; bases with no gene match: 5. The CDR3 extends over 13 amino acids. Germline V gene sequence: CDR1 MNHEY, CDR2 SVGAGI. The CDR3 nucleotides read TGTGCCAGCACTGGCGGGGGGCGCAATGAGCAGTTCTTC. Residues: CASTGGGRNEQFF.

V gene TRBV2 combines with J gene TRBJ1-4; no clear D. The V end lost 4 bases, the J end lost 0 bases, and 6 bases lay between the germline ends. Germline V gene lookup returns CDR1 SNHLY and CDR2 FYNNEI. The CDR3 has 14 residues. The CDR3 bases are TGTGCCAGCAGTGTGGAGGCAACTAATGAAAAACTGTTTTTT. It translates to CASSVEATNEKLFF.

The V gene is TRBV25-1, the J gene TRBJ2-3, with 12 bases lining up with TRBD2. The CDR3 loop spans 17 amino acids. CDR1 MGHDK and CDR2 SYGVNS come from the germline V gene. With 4 bases clipped from V and 0 bases from J, the junction kept 5 bases outside the gene matches. CDR3 amino acids: CASSGWTSGDSTDTQYF. CDR3 nucleotides: TGTGCCAGCAGTGGGTGGACTAGCGGGGATAGCACAGATACGCAGTATTTT.

The chain is built from TRBV19 and TRBJ1-2, with D unresolved. Germline CDR1 LNHDA, CDR2 SQIVND (reference sequence). The germline V and J ends were trimmed by 0 bases and 8 bases, with 13 bases remaining between them. CDR3 length equals 14 residues. The CDR3 protein is CASSIDRRVGGYTF. The CDR3 DNA follows: TGTGCCAGTAGTATAGATCGCCGGGTTGGGGGCTACACCTTC.

In DNA, the CDR3 is TGCGCCAGCAGCCCCATCGGGACAGCTAACACTGAAGCTTTCTTT. It specifies CASSPIGTANTEAFF. The J gene is TRBJ1-1, the V gene TRBV5-1, with TRBD1 matching over 7 bases. CDR1 and CDR2 (germline): SGHRS, YFSETQ. CDR3 length: 15 amino acids. V lost 4 bases and J lost 2; bases outside the gene matches: 8.